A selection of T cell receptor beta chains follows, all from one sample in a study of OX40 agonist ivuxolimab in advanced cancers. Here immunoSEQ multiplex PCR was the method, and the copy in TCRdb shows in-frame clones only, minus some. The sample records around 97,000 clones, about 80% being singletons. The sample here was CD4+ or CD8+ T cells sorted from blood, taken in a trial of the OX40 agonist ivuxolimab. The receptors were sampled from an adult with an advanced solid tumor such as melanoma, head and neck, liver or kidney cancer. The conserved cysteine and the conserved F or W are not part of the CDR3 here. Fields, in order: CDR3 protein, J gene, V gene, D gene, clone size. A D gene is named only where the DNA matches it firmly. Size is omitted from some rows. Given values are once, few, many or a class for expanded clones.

CDR3: ASSFAGLTDTQY
J: TRBJ2-3
V: TRBV27
D: -
size: -

CDR3: ASSSGGDGYT
J: TRBJ1-2
V: TRBV11-2
D: TRBD1
size: -

CDR3: ASRELNNYGYT
J: TRBJ1-2
V: TRBV6-1
D: -
size: -

CDR3: ASSLAGSGTEAF
J: TRBJ1-1
V: TRBV11-2
D: -
size: -

CDR3: ASTRSTNEKLF
J: TRBJ1-4
V: TRBV18
D: -
size: -

CDR3: ASSLGLAGQETQY
J: TRBJ2-5
V: TRBV5-1
D: TRBD2
size: -

CDR3: ASSSEGSGSSTDTQY
J: TRBJ2-3
V: TRBV5-4
D: -
size: -

CDR3: ASSLDRPPYEQY
J: TRBJ2-7
V: TRBV18
D: TRBD1
size: -

CDR3: ASRSKWTAVIYGYT
J: TRBJ1-2
V: TRBV12-2
D: -
size: once

CDR3: ASSSRDRGYEQY
J: TRBJ2-7
V: TRBV28
D: TRBD1
size: -

CDR3: ASRTLPSGGRSTEAF
J: TRBJ1-1
V: TRBV27
D: TRBD1
size: -

CDR3: SVEWDKAGEQY
J: TRBJ2-7
V: TRBV29-1
D: -
size: -

CDR3: ASSPGIPNNEQF
J: TRBJ2-1
V: TRBV18
D: -
size: once

CDR3: SARSDRDIS
J: TRBJ2-7
V: TRBV20-1
D: TRBD1
size: -

CDR3: ASSVVPGGPGELF
J: TRBJ2-2
V: TRBV9
D: TRBD1
size: once

CDR3: ASSQTGDGGYT
J: TRBJ1-2
V: TRBV5-1
D: TRBD1
size: -

CDR3: ASTSLRQGNTEAF
J: TRBJ1-1
V: TRBV5-6
D: -
size: -

CDR3: ASSDLAGGYNEQF
J: TRBJ2-1
V: TRBV7-2
D: TRBD2
size: -

CDR3: ASSPLGETYNEQF
J: TRBJ2-1
V: TRBV7-2
D: -
size: -

CDR3: ASSIEHRVNSPLH
J: TRBJ1-6
V: TRBV19
D: -
size: few

CDR3: ASSFAGEEQY
J: TRBJ2-7
V: TRBV5-1
D: -
size: -

CDR3: ASSPRVGGNNEKLF
J: TRBJ1-4
V: TRBV9
D: TRBD1
size: once

CDR3: ASSVRQGTHEQY
J: TRBJ2-7
V: TRBV11-2
D: TRBD1
size: -

CDR3: TSSQEERNSYNEQF
J: TRBJ2-1
V: TRBV1
D: -
size: once

CDR3: ASSVGAGGSTDTQY
J: TRBJ2-3
V: TRBV9
D: TRBD2
size: once

CDR3: ASSYRGRTEAF
J: TRBJ1-1
V: TRBV27
D: -
size: -

CDR3: ASSLTGTSVNEQF
J: TRBJ2-1
V: TRBV9
D: TRBD2
size: -

CDR3: SVKPAGTGSVEQY
J: TRBJ2-7
V: TRBV29-1
D: TRBD1
size: -